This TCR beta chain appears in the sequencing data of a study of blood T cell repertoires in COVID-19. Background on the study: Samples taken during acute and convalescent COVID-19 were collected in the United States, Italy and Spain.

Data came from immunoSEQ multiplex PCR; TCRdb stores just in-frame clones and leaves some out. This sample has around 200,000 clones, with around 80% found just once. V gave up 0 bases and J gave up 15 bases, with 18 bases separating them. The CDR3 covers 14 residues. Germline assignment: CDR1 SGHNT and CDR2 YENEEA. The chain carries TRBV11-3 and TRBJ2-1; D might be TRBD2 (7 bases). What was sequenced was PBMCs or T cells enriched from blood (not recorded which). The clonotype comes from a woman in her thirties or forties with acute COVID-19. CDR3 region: CASSLDRSWGGLFF. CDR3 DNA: TGTGCCAGCAGCTTAGATCGTTCGTGGGGGGGCCTGTTCTTC.